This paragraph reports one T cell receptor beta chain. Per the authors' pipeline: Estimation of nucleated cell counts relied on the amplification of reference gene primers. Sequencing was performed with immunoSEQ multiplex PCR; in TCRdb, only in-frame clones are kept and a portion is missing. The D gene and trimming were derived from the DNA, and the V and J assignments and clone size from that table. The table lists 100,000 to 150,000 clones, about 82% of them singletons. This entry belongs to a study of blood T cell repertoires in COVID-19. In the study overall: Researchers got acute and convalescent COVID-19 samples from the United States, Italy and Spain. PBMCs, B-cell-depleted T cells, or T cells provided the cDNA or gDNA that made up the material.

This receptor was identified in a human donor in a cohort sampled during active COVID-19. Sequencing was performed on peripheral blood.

For the CDR3, the DNA is TGTGCCAGCAGCCCTCTTCGCCTAGCGGGAGGTACAGATACGCAGTATTTT. Its protein is CASSPLRLAGGTDTQYF. The J gene is TRBJ2-3, the V gene TRBV11-2, with 11 bases aligning to TRBD2. This CDR3 has 17 residues. Per the germline V gene, CDR1 is SGHAT and CDR2 is FQNNGV. With 5 bases clipped from V and 3 bases from J, the junction kept 10 bases outside the gene matches. Based on the CDR3 plus reference TRBV11-2 and TRBJ2-3, the full variable domain is EAGVAQSPRYKIIEKRQSVAFWCNPISGHATLYWYQQILGQGPKLLIQFQNNGVVDDSQLPKDRFSAERLKGVDSTLKIQPAKLEDSAVYLCASSPLRLAGGTDTQYFGPGTRLTVL.